A single sample is the source of the 13 T cell receptor beta chains below, sequenced in a study of cytotoxic CD8 clonotypes in ibrutinib-treated CLL. The assay was immunoSEQ multiplex PCR, and TCRdb's table has in-frame clones only and misses some. The repertoire has nearly 85,000 clones, roughly 77% of them found once; the top ten carry about 4.4%. Sequencing used PBMCs, obtained after 12 months of ibrutinib treatment. Source of these receptors: a human donor with chronic lymphocytic leukemia.

The chain joins TRBV14 to TRBJ2-3, with 8 bases aligning to TRBD2. With 8 bases clipped from V and 6 bases from J, the junction kept 7 bases outside the gene matches. Germline lookup yields CDR1 SGHDN and CDR2 FVKESK. The CDR3 has 13 amino acids. The CDR3 loop is CASRRGGLDTQYF. The CDR3 nucleotides are TGTGCCAGCCGCCGGGGGGGGCTGGATACGCAGTATTTT.

V is TRBV5-6 and J is TRBJ2-7, with D perhaps matching TRBD2 (6 bases). The CDR3 totals 13 residues. Germline V gene sequence: CDR1 SGHDT, CDR2 YYEEEE. Trimming removed 2 bases at V and 6 bases at J, with 12 bases between. This chain's CDR3 is CASSFGGAPEQYF. CDR3 bases: TGTGCCAGCAGCTTCGGAGGGGCACCCGAGCAGTACTTC.

J is TRBJ1-4 and V is TRBV5-4, with 8 bases that match TRBD1. The CDR3 loop spans 13 amino acids. Germline loops: CDR1 SGHNT, CDR2 YYREEE (reference sequence). Unmatched junction bases numbered 4, after V lost 5 bases and J lost 7 bases. CDR3 coding DNA: TGTGCCAGCAGGGGACAGGAAGGTGAAAAACTGTTTTTT. Amino acids: CASRGQEGEKLFF.

The genes are TRBV19 and TRBJ1-5; D gene unclear. Deletions cut 7 bases from V and 2 bases from J, with 12 bases between. CDR1 LNHDA and CDR2 SQIVND come from the germline V gene (reference sequence). The CDR3 has 14 amino acids. In DNA, the CDR3 is TGTGCCAGTACCCCCGGGAGGGGCAATCAGCCCCAGCATTTT. Translating it yields CASTPGRGNQPQHF. The whole variable domain, filled in from reference TRBV19 and TRBJ1-5, reads DGGITQSPKYLFRKEGQNVTLSCEQNLNHDAMYWYRQDPGQGLRLIYYSQIVNDFQKGDIAEGYSVSREKKESFPLTVTSAQKNPTAFYLCASTPGRGNQPQHFGDGTRLSIL.

V is TRBV7-9 and J is TRBJ2-7; TRBD2 matches 10 bases. Trimming took 1 base from V and 6 from J; bases not matched to a gene: 6. CDR3 length equals 15 residues. Germline lookup yields CDR1 SEHNR and CDR2 FQNEAQ (reference sequence). CDR3 in DNA: TGTGCCAGCAGCTTAGAAACTAGCGGGATTGTCGAGCAGTACTTC. Translation gives CASSLETSGIVEQYF.

The chain has TRBV5-1 and TRBJ2-7, with D maybe TRBD2 (5 bases). Germline CDR1 and CDR2: SGHRS and YFSETQ. Deletions cut 0 bases from V and 3 bases from J, with 10 bases between. This CDR3 comprises 14 residues. In DNA form, the CDR3 reads TGCGCCAGCAGCTTGGTGGGAGAGGGCTACGAGCAGTACTTC. It encodes CASSLVGEGYEQYF. Based on the CDR3 plus reference TRBV5-1 and TRBJ2-7, the full variable domain is KAGVTQTPRYLIKTRGQQVTLSCSPISGHRSVSWYQQTPGQGLQFLFEYFSETQRNKGNFPGRFSGRQFSNSRSEMNVSTLELGDSALYLCASSLVGEGYEQYFGPGTRLTVT.

The chain recombines TRBV7-9 with TRBJ2-7; D unclear. This CDR3 is built from 11 residues. V dropped 3 bases and J dropped 12 bases, with 12 bases sitting between them. Looked up from germline, CDR1 is SEHNR and CDR2 is FQNEAQ (reference sequence). The chain's CDR3 is CASSFGPHRYF. The CDR3 DNA reads TGTGCCAGCAGCTTCGGACCGCATCGGTACTTC.

J is TRBJ2-7 and V is TRBV27; TRBD1 is a possible D gene (6 bases). CDR3 length: 15 amino acids. Germline V gene data show CDR1 as MNHEY and CDR2 as SMNVEV (reference sequence). V lost 5 bases and J lost 5, with 19 bases in between. In DNA, the CDR3 is TGTGCCAGCAGTCTACGACGGACAGCCTCGAACGAGCAGTACTTC. It translates to CASSLRRTASNEQYF.

The gene calls are TRBV18 and TRBJ2-2; D is ambiguous. Between the trimmed V and J ends, which lost 2 bases and 8 bases, there was a span of 9 bases. The CDR3 consists of 13 residues. From germline, CDR1 is KGHSH and CDR2 LQKENI. The CDR3 DNA follows: TGTGCCAGCTCACCAGGGTCCCCGGGGGAGCTGTTTTTT. It encodes CASSPGSPGELFF.

This rearrangement joins TRBV13 to TRBJ2-7; maybe TRBD1 (6 bases). The CDR3 is made up of 16 amino acids. The germline V gene has CDR1 PRHDT and CDR2 FYEKMQ (reference sequence). The germline V and J ends were trimmed by 1 base and 0 bases, with 13 bases remaining between them. The CDR3 spells CASSLAYRAPSYEQYF. The DNA of the CDR3 is TGTGCCAGCAGCTTAGCCTACAGGGCCCCCTCCTACGAGCAGTACTTC.

The V and J genes are TRBV19 and TRBJ1-1, with TRBD1 as a possible D gene (5 bases). V was clipped by 8 bases and J by 4 bases, with 17 bases between them. The CDR3 sequence is 14 residues long. Germline V gives CDR1 LNHDA, CDR2 SQIVND (reference sequence). CDR3 DNA sequence: TGTGCCAGTTTGAACGGAGGGGTTTTCACTGAAGCTTTCTTT. This gives the protein CASLNGGVFTEAFF.

The CDR3 sequence: CASSLGGRLYEQYF. The CDR3 coding sequence is TGTGCCAGCAGTTTAGGGGGACGGCTGTACGAGCAGTACTTC. The chain employs TRBV28 and TRBJ2-7, with D tentatively TRBD1 or TRBD2 (5 bases each). This CDR3 is built from 14 residues. Germline lookup yields CDR1 MDHEN and CDR2 SYDVKM. V was shortened by 2 bases and J by 4 bases, with 12 bases between the two germline ends. Using reference TRBV28 and TRBJ2-7 for the parts outside the CDR3, the full variable domain is DVKVTQSSRYLVKRTGEKVFLECVQDMDHENMFWYRQDPGLGLRLIYFSYDVKMKEKGDIPEGYSVSREKKERFSLILESASTNQTSMYLCASSLGGRLYEQYFGPGTRLTVT.

CDR3: CASGPPGFRNTIYF. The CDR3 region has the DNA TGTGCTAGTGGTCCCCCGGGGTTTAGAAACACCATATATTTT. This chain uses TRBV12-5 with TRBJ1-3; D gene ambiguous. The germline gives CDR1 LGHNT, CDR2 FRNRAP. V gave up 5 bases and J gave up 5 bases, with 13 bases separating them. The CDR3 runs to 14 residues.